This TCR beta chain was retrieved from a study of cytomegalovirus exposure and HLA in healthy donors. V was cut by 11 bases and J by 5 bases, with 15 bases left in between. CDR1 is MDHEN, CDR2 SYDVKM, per germline. The CDR3 consists of 12 residues. Remarks on this clone: Antigen unknown.

Findings and limits, study-wide: A later analysis linked a missense variant in DCLRE1C to the trimming of TCR beta V and J genes. Researchers left out some V segments, among them TRBV6-2 and TRBV6-3, as indistinguishable.

The PCR was carried out with 60 Vbeta primers and 13 Jbeta primers. Assay: immunoSEQ multiplex PCR; the TCRdb copy retains only in-frame clones and omits some. The top ten hold roughly 1.9% of the sample, which has about 160,000 clones, 75% to 90% seen once. Sequenced material: PBMCs. This sequence originates from a human donor in good health. The genes are TRBV28 and TRBJ1-1, with D perhaps matching TRBD1 (5 bases). The CDR3 nucleotides read TGTGCCTCAAGGGGTGTTCGAACTGAAGCTTTCTTT. Protein: CASRGVRTEAFF.